The clone carrying this T cell receptor beta chain occurred a few times. Trimming removed 5 bases at V and 7 bases at J, with 14 bases between. The germline CDR1 and CDR2 sequences are SGHVS and FNYEAQ. This CDR3 contains 13 residues. This sample is drawn from a study of OX40 agonist ivuxolimab in advanced cancers. Method: immunoSEQ multiplex PCR; TCRdb's copy keeps in-frame clones and lacks some. The profile shows about 80,000 clones, around 83% of them singletons. This TCR was recovered from an adult with an advanced solid tumor such as melanoma, head and neck, liver or kidney cancer. The chain joins TRBV7-6 to TRBJ2-5, with D possibly being TRBD1 or TRBD2 (5 bases each). The sample in question was CD4+ or CD8+ T cells sorted from blood, obtained in a trial of the OX40 agonist ivuxolimab. CDR3 nucleotides: TGTGCCAGCAGCGGTGGGACCTCCACGACCCAGTACTTC. Translating gives CASSGGTSTTQYF. The whole variable domain, remainder taken from reference TRBV7-6 and TRBJ2-5, is GAGVSQSPRYKVTKRGQDVALRCDPISGHVSLYWYRQALGQGPEFLTYFNYEAQQDKSGLPNDRFSAERPEGSISTLTIQRTEQRDSAMYRCASSGGTSTTQYFGPGTRLLVL.